This entry features one TCR beta chain sequence. This record comes from a study of blood T cell repertoires in COVID-19. Study context: The study drew acute and convalescent COVID-19 samples from the United States, Italy and Spain.

In the original analysis: By means of reference gene primer amplification, nucleated cell counts were estimated. Produced via immunoSEQ multiplex PCR; TCRdb's table is partial and in-frame only. V, J and clone size are those of that table, while D and trimming were read from the DNA. The sample carries 200,000 to 250,000 clones, about 88% recorded once. The source of this sequence is a man aged 35-49 years with acute or convalescent COVID-19. What was sequenced was peripheral blood.

This CDR3 is CASSPLGTDTEAFF. The DNA for the CDR3 is TGTGCCAGCTCACCACTGGGCACGGACACTGAAGCTTTCTTT. The chain couples TRBV18 to TRBJ1-1; D uncertain. Trimming took 1 base from V and 3 from J, leaving 9 bases between them. The CDR3 sequence is 14 residues long. The germline gives CDR1 KGHSH, CDR2 LQKENI.